This T cell receptor beta chain was recovered during a study of blood T cell repertoires in COVID-19. Study-level information: PBMCs, B-cell-depleted T cells, or T cells were the source of the cDNA or gDNA that made up the material.

The J segment lost 6 bases and the V segment lost 3 bases, leaving 2 bases of the junction unmatched. The CDR3 is made up of 12 amino acids. The V gene's germline CDR1 is SGDLS and CDR2 YYNGEE. Patients at the Seattle site were enrolled during active infection and followed longitudinally. In the study's own analysis: Cell counts per sample came from amplifying reference gene primers. The method was immunoSEQ multiplex PCR; TCRdb's version includes in-frame clones alone and lacks a portion of them. That table gives V, J and clone size, and the DNA gave D and trimming. Seen here are a few hundred thousand clones, approximately 86% observed once, and the top ten hold over 10%.

This TCR was recovered from a woman aged 65 to 85 with COVID-19, enrolled during active disease. Sequenced: peripheral blood. V is TRBV9 and J is TRBJ1-1, with TRBD1 matching 7 bases. CDR3 sequence (DNA): TGTGCCAGCAGCGCTCAGGGGGCTGAAGCTTTCTTT. Residues: CASSAQGAEAFF.